This note documents a single TCR beta chain sequence. This sample stems from a study of blood T cell repertoires in COVID-19. Sequencing used immunoSEQ multiplex PCR; TCRdb keeps in-frame clones, though not all of them. Here the sample spans 110,000 to 150,000 clones, roughly 90% being singletons. Germline CDR1 and CDR2: MGHRA and YSYEKL. The CDR3 loop spans 16 amino acids. The ends were cut back, 2 bases at V and 0 bases at J, with 11 bases in the middle. The TCR was taken from a man in his fifties or sixties who had recovered from COVID-19. J is TRBJ2-1 and V is TRBV4-1, with a weak D call TRBD2 (5 bases). The specimen was PBMCs or T cells enriched from blood (not recorded which). The CDR3 here is CASSQPGFSSYNEQFF. Here the CDR3 DNA reads TGCGCCAGCAGCCAACCGGGATTTAGCTCCTACAATGAGCAGTTCTTC.